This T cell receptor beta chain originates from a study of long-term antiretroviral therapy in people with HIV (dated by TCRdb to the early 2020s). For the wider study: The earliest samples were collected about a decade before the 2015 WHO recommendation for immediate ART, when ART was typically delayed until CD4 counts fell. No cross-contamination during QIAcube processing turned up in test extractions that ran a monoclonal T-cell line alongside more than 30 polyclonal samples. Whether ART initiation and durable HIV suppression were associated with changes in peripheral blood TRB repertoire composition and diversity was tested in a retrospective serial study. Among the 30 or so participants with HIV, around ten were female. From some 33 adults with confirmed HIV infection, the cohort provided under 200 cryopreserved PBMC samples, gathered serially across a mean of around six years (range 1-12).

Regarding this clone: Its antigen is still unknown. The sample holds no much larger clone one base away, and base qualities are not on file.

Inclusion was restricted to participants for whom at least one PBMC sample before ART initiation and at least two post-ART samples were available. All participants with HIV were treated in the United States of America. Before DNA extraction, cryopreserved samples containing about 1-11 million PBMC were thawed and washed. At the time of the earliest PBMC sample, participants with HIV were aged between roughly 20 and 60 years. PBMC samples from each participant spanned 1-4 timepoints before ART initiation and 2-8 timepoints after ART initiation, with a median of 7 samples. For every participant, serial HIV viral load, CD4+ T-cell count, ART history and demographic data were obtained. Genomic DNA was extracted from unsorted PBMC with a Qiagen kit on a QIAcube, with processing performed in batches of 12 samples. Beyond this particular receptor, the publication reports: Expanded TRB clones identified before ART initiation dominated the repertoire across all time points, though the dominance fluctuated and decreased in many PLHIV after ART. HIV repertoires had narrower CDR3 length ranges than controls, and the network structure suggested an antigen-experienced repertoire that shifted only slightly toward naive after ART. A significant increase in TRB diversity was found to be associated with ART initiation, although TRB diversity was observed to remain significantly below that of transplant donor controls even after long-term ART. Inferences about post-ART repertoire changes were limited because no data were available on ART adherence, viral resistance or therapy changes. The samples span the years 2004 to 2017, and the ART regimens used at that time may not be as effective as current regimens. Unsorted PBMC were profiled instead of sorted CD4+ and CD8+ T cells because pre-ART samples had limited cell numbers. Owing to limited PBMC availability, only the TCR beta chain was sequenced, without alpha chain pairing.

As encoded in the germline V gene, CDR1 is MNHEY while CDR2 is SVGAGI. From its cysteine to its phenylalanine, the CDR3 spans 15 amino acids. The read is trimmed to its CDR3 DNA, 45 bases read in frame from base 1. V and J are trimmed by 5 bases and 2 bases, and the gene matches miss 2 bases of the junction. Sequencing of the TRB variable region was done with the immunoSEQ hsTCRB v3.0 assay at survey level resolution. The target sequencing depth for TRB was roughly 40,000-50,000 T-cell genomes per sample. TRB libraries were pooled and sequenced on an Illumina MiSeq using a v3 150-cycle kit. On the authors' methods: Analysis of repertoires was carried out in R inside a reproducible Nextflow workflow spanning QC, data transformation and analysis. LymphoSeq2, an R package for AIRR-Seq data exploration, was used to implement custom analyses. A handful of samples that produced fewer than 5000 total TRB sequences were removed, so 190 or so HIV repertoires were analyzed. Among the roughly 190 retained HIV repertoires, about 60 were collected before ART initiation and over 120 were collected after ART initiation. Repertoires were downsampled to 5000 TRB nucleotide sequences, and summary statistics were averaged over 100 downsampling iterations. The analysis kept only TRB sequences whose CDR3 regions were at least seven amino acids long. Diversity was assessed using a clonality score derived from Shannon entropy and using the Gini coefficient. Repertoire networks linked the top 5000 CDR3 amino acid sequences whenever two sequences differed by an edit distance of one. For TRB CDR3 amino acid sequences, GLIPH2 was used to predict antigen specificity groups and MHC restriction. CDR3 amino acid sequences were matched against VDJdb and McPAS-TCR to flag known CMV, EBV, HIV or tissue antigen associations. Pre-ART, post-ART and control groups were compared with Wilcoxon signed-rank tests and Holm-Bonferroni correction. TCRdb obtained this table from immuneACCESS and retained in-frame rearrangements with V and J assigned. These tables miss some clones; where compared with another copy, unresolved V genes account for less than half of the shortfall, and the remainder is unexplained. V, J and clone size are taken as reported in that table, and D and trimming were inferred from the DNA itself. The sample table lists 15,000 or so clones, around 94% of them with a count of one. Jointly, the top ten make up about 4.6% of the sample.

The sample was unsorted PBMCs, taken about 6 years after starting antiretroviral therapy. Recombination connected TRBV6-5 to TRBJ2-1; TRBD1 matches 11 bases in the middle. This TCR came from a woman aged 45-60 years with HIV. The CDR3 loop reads CASSADRGPYNEQFF. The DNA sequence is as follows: TGTGCCAGCAGTGCGGACAGGGGGCCCTACAATGAGCAGTTCTTC.